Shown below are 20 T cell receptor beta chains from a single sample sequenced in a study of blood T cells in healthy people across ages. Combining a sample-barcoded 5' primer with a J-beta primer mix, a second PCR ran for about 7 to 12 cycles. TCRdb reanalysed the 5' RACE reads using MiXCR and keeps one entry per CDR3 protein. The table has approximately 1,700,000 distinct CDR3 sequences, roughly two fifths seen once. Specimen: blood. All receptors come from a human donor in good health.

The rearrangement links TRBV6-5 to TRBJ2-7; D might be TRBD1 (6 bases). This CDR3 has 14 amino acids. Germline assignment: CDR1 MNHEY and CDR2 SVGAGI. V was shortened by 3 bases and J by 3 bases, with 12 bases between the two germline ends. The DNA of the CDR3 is TGTGCCAGCAGTTATAGACAGGAGCTCTACGAGCAGTACTTC. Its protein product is CASSYRQELYEQYF.

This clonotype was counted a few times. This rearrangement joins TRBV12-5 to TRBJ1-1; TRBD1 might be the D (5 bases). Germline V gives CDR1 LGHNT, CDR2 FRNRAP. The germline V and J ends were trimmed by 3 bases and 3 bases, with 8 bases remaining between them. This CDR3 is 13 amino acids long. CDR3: CASGLQGDTEAFF. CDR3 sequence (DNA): TGTGCTAGTGGTTTACAAGGGGACACTGAAGCTTTCTTT.

CDR3 residues: CASSLSPNREETQYF. CDR3 nucleotides: TGTGCCAGCAGTTTATCCCCCAACAGGGAAGAGACCCAGTACTTC. The rearrangement joins TRBV28 to TRBJ2-5, with a tentative D call TRBD1 (6 bases). Germline CDR1 reads MDHEN; CDR2 reads SYDVKM. The CDR3 is made up of 15 amino acids. Between the trimmed V and J ends, which lost 1 base and 3 bases, there was a span of 12 bases.

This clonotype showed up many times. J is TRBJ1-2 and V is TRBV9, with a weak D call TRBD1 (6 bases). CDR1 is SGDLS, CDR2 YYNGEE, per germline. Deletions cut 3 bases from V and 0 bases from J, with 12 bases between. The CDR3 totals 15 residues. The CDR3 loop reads CASSARDTANYGYTF. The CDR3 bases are TGTGCCAGCAGCGCTCGGGACACTGCTAACTATGGCTACACCTTC.

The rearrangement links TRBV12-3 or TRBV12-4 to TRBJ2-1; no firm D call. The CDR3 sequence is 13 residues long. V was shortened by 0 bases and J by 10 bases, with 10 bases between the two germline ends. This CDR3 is CASSLAGFREQFF. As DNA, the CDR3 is TGTGCCAGCAGTTTAGCGGGTTTTCGGGAGCAGTTCTTC.

CDR3 loop: CASSSSTGAGELFF. The CDR3 coding sequence is TGTGCCAGCAGTTCTTCCACAGGGGCCGGGGAGCTGTTTTTT. This chain uses TRBV6-5 with TRBJ2-2, with TRBD1 matching over 7 bases. Per germline, CDR1 MNHEY and CDR2 SVGAGI. V shed 4 bases and J 6 bases; nucleotides not matched to a gene: 5. CDR3 length: 14 amino acids.

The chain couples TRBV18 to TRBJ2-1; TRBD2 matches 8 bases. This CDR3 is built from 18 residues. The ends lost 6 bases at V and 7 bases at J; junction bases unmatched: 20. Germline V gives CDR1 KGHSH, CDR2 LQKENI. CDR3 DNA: TGTGCCAGCTCTCAGCAGTTAGCGGGACCTACTACCGGGAATGAGCAGTTCTTC. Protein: CASSQQLAGPTTGNEQFF.

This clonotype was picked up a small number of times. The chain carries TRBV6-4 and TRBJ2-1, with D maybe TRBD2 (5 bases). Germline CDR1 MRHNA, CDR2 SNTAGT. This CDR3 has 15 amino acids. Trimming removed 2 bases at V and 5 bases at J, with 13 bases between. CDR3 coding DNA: TGTGCCAGCAGTGACGGAGGAATACCGAACAATGAGCAGTTCTTC. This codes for CASSDGGIPNNEQFF.

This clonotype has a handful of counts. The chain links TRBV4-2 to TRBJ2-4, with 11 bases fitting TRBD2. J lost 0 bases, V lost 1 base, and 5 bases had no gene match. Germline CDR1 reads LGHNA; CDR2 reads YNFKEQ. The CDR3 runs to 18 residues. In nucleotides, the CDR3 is TGTGCCAGCAGCCAAGTAATAGCGGGGGGGCCAGCCAAAAACATTCAGTACTTC. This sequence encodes CASSQVIAGGPAKNIQYF.

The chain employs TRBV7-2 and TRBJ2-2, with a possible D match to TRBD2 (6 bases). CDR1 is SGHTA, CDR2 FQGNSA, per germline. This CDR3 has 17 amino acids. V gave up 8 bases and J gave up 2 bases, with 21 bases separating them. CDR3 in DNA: TGTGCCAGCCGTCGTAGCGGCGGTCGCCTCAACACCGGGGAGCTGTTTTTT. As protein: CASRRSGGRLNTGELFF.

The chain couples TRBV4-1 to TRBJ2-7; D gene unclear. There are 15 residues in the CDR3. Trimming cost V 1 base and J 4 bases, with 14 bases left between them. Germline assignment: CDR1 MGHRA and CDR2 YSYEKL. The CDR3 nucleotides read TGCGCCAGCAGCCAAGTTTGGCCCACCGCGTACGAGCAGTACTTC. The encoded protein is CASSQVWPTAYEQYF.

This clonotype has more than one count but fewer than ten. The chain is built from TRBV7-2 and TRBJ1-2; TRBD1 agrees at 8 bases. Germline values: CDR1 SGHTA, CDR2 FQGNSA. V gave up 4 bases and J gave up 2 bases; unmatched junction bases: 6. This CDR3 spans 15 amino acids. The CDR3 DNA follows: TGTGCCAGCAGCTCCCTAGGACAGGGAAACTATGGCTACACCTTC. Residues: CASSSLGQGNYGYTF.

CDR3 bases: TGTGCCAGCACCCGCAACCTACGAGAGCAGTACTTC. Translating it yields CASTRNLREQYF. This sequence joins TRBV14 and TRBJ2-4; D gene unclear. The V end lost 7 bases, the J end lost 13 bases, and 17 bases lay between the germline ends. From germline, CDR1 is SGHDN and CDR2 FVKESK. The CDR3 runs to 12 residues.

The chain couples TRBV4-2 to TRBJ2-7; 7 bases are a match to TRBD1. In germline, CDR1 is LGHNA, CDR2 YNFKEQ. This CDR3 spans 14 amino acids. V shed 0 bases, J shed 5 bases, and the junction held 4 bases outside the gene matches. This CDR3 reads CASSQDTGADEQYF. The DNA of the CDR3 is TGTGCCAGCAGCCAAGATACAGGGGCCGACGAGCAGTACTTC.

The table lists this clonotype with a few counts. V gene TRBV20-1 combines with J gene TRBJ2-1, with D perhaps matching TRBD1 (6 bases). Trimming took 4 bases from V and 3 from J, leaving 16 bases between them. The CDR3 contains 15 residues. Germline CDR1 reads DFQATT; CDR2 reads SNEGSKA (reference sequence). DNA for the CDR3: TGCAGTGCTAAATCGTTGGGACAATTCTACAATGAGCAGTTCTTC. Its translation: CSAKSLGQFYNEQFF.

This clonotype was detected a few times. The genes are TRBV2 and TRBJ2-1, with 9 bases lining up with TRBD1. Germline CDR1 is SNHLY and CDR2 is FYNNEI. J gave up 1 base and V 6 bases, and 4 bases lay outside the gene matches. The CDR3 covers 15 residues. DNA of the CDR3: TGTGCCAGCAGCGACGGGACAGGGTCCTACAATGAGCAGTTCTTC. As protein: CASSDGTGSYNEQFF.

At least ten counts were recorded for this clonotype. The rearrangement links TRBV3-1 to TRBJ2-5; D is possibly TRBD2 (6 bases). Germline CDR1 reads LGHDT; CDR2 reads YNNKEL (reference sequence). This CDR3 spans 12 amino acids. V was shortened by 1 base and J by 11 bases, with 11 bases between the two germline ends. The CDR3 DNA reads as TGTGCCAGCAGCCAAGGTGGGACTTGGCAGTACTTC. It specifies CASSQGGTWQYF.

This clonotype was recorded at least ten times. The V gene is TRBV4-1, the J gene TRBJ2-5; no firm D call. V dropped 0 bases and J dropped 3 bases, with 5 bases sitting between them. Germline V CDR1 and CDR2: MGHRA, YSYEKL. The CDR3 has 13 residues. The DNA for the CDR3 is TGCGCCAGCAGCCAAGATGGGGAAGAGACCCAGTACTTC. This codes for CASSQDGEETQYF.

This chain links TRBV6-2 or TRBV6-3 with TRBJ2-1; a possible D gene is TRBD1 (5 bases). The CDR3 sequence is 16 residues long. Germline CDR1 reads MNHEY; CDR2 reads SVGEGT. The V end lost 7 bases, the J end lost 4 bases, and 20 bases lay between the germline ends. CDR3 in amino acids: CASTQIGQFPYNEQFF. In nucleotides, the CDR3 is TGTGCCAGCACCCAGATCGGACAATTTCCGTACAATGAGCAGTTCTTC.

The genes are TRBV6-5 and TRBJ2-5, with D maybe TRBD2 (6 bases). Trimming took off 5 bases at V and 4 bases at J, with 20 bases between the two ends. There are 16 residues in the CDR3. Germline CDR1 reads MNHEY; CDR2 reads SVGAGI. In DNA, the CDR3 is TGTGCCAGCAGTCCATACCGCGGACTAACAGGAGAGACCCAGTACTTC. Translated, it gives CASSPYRGLTGETQYF.